The clone carrying this TCR beta chain was detected ten times or more. Its matching antigen is unknown. The sample comes from a study of spatial heterogeneity in lung cancer. TCRdb called the 5' RACE reads again in MiXCR, with one record for every CDR3 protein. The table includes just under 4,000 distinct CDR3 sequences, about two fifths detected once. General study findings and limits: Higher tumor mutation counts went along with higher counts of expanded intratumoral alpha and beta TCRs.

V lost 6 bases and J 1 base, leaving 13 bases between the germline ends. The germline V gene has CDR1 LGHDT and CDR2 YNNKEL (reference sequence). CDR3 length: 14 residues. Time point noted: sample taken at primary tumor resection. The donor population consisted of approximately 68 patients with untreated, early-stage non-small cell lung cancer. The chain combines TRBV3-1 with TRBJ2-7; the D is unclear. The sequencing used lung tumor tissue, collected at surgery. The origin of this receptor is a male donor with early-stage non-small cell lung cancer. CDR3 bases: TGTGCCAGCAGACCTCAGACGGCGTCCTACGAGCAGTACTTC. Protein: CASRPQTASYEQYF.